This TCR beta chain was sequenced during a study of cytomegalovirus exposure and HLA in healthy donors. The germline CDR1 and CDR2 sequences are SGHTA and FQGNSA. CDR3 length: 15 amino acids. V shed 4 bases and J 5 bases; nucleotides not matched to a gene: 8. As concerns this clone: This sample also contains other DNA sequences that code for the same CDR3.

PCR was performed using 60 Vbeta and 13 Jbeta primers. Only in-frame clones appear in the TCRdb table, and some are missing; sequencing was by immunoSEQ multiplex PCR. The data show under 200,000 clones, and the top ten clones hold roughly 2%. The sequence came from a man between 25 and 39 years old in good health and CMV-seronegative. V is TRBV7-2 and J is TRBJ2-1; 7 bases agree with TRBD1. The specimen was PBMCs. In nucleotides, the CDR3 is TGTGCCAGCAGCTCCGTGGGACAGACCCACAATGAGCAGTTCTTC. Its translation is CASSSVGQTHNEQFF.